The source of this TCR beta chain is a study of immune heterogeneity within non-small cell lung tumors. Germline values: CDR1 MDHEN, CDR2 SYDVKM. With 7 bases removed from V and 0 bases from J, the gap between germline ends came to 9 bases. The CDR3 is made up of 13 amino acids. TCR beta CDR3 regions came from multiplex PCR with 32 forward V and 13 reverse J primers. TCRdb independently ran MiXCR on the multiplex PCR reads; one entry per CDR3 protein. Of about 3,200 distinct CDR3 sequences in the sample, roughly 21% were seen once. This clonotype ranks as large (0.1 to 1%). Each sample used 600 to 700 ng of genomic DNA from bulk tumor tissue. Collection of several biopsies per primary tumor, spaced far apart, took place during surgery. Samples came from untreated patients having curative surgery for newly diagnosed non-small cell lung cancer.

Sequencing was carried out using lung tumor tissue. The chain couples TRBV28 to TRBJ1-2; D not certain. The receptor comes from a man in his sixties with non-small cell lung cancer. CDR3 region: CASMDSANYGYTF. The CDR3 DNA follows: TGTGCCAGCATGGACTCAGCTAACTATGGCTACACCTTC.